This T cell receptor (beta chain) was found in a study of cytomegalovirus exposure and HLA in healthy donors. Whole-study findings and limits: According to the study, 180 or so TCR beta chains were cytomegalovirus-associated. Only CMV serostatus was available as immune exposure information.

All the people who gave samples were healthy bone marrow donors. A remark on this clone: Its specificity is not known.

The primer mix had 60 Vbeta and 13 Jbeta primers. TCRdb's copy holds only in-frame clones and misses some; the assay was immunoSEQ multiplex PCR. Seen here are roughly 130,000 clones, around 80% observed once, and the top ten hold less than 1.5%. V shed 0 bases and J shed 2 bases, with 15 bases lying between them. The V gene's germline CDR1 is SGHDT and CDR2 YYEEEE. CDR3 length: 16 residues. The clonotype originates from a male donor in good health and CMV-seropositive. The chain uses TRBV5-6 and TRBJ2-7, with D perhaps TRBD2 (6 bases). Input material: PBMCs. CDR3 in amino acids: CASSLGSTSSPYEQYF. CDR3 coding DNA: TGTGCCAGCAGCTTGGGGTCTACTAGCAGCCCCTACGAGCAGTACTTC.